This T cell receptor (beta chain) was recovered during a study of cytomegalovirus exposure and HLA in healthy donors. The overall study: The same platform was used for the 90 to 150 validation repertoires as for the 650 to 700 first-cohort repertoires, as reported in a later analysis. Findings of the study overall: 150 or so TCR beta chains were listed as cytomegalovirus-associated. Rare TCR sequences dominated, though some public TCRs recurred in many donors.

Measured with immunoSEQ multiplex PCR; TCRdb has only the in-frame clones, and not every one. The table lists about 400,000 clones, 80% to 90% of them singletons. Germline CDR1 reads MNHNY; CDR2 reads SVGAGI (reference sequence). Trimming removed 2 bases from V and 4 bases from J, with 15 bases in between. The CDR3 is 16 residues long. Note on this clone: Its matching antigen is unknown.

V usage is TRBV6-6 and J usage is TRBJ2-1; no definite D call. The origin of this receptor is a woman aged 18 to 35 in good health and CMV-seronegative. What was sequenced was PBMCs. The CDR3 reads CASSYTELLRYNEQFF. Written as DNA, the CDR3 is TGTGCCAGCAGTTACACAGAGCTATTAAGATACAATGAGCAGTTCTTC.